This record covers a single TCR beta chain. No antigen is known for it. The sample comes from a study of cytomegalovirus exposure and HLA in healthy donors. The wider study: Earlier, approximately 180 million T cells were analyzed, and 117 million unique TCR beta sequences were found among them.

PCR primers comprised 60 Vbeta and 13 Jbeta primers. Clones were sequenced by immunoSEQ multiplex PCR, and TCRdb holds only the in-frame ones, with some missing. The table shows approximately 150,000 clones, with more than 70% occurring only once. The ends lost 2 bases at V and 4 bases at J; junction bases unmatched: 8. Germline values: CDR1 LGHNA, CDR2 YNFKEQ. This CDR3 spans 16 amino acids. Overall study results and limits: TCR beta chains numbering under 200 were designated cytomegalovirus-associated.

The origin of this receptor is a male donor in good health and CMV-seronegative. This rearrangement joins TRBV4-2 to TRBJ2-1; the match to TRBD2 covers 7 bases. The sequencing sample was made of PBMCs. The CDR3 protein is CASSQTQSGEYNEQFF. In nucleotides, the CDR3 is TGTGCCAGCAGCCAAACCCAAAGCGGGGAATACAATGAGCAGTTCTTC.